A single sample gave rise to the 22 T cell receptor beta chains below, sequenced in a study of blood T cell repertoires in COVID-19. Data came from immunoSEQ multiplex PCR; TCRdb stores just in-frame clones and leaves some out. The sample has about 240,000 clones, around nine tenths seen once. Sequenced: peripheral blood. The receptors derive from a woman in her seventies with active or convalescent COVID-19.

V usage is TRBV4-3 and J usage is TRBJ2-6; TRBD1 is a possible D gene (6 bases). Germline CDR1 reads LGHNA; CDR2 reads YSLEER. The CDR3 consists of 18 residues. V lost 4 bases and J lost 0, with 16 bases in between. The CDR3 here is CASSRSTGSPSGANVLTF. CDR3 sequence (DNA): TGCGCCAGCAGCCGATCGACAGGATCGCCCTCTGGGGCCAACGTCCTGACTTTC.

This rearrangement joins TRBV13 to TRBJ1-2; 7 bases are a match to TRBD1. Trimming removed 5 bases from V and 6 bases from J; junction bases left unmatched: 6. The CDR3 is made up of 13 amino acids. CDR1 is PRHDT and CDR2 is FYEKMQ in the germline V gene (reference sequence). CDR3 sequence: CASSQGGANGYTF. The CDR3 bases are TGTGCCAGCAGCCAGGGGGGTGCGAATGGCTACACCTTC. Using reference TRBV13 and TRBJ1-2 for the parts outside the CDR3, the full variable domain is AAGVIQSPRHLIKEKRETATLKCYPIPRHDTVYWYQQGPGQDPQFLISFYEKMQSDKGSIPDRFSAQQFSDYHSELNMSSLELGDSALYFCASSQGGANGYTFGSGTRLTVV.

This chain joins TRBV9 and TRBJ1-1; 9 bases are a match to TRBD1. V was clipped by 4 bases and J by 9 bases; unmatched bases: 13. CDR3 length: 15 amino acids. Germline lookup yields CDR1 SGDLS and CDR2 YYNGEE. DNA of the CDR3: TGTGCCAGCAGCTCGGGACAGGGCCCAGTTTACCAAGCTTTCTTT. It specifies CASSSGQGPVYQAFF.

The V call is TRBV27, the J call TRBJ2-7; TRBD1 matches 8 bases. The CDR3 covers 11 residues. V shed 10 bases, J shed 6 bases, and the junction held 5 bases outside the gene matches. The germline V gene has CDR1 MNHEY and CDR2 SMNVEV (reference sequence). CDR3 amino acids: CATGQGGEQYF. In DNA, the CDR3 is TGTGCCACTGGACAGGGTGGCGAGCAGTACTTC.

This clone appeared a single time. CDR3 sequence reads: CAISKERGGEQFF. In DNA form, the CDR3 reads TGTGCCATCAGCAAAGAAAGGGGAGGTGAGCAGTTCTTC. J is TRBJ2-1 and V is TRBV10-3; D is perhaps TRBD2 (6 bases). The CDR3 loop spans 13 amino acids. With 6 bases removed from V and 9 bases from J, the gap between germline ends came to 15 bases. Germline lookup yields CDR1 ENHRY and CDR2 SYGVKD.

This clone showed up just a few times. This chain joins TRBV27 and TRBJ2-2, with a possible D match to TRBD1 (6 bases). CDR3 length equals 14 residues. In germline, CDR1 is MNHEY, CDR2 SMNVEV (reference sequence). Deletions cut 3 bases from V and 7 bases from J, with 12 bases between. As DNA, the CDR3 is TGTGCCAGCAGTTTGGGACACAGGGTCGGGGAGCTGTTTTTT. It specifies CASSLGHRVGELFF.

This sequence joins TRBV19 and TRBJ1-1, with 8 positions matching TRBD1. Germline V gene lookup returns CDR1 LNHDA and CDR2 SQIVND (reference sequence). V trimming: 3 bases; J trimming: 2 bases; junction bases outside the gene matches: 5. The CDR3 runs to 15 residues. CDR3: CASSIQTGDNTEAFF. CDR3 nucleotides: TGTGCCAGTAGTATCCAGACAGGGGATAACACTGAAGCTTTCTTT.

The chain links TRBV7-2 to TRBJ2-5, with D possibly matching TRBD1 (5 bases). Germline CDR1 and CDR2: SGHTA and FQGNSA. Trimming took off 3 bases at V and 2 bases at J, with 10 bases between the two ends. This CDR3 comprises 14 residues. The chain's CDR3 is CASSLGPLQETQYF. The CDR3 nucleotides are TGTGCCAGCAGCTTGGGGCCCTTACAAGAGACCCAGTACTTC. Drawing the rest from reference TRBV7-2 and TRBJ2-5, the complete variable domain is GAGVSQSPSNKVTEKGKDVELRCDPISGHTALYWYRQSLGQGLEFLIYFQGNSAPDKSGLPSDRFSAERTGGSVSTLTIQRTQQEDSAVYLCASSLGPLQETQYFGPGTRLLVL.

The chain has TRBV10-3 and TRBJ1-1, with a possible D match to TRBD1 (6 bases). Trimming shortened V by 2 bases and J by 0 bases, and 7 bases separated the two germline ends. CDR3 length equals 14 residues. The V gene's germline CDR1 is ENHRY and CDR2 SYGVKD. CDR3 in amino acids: CAISEDRMNTEAFF. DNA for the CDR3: TGTGCCATCAGTGAGGACAGGATGAACACTGAAGCTTTCTTT.

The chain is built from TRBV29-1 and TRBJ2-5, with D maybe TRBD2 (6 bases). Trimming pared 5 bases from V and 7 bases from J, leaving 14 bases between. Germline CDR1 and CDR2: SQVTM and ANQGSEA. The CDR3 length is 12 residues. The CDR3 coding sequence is TGCAGCGTTCCCCGTTCCGGGGGGACCCAGTACTTC. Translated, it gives CSVPRSGGTQYF. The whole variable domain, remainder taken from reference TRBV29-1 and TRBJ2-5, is SAVISQKPSRDICQRGTSLTIQCQVDSQVTMMFWYRQQPGQSLTLIATANQGSEATYESGFVIDKFPISRPNLTFSTLTVSNMSPEDSSIYLCSVPRSGGTQYFGPGTRLLVL.

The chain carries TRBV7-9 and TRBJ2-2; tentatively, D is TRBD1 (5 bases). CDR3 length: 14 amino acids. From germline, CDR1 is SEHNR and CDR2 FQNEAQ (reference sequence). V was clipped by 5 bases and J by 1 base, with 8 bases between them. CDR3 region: CASSPTGNTGELFF. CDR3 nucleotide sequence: TGTGCCAGCAGCCCTACAGGGAACACCGGGGAGCTGTTTTTT.

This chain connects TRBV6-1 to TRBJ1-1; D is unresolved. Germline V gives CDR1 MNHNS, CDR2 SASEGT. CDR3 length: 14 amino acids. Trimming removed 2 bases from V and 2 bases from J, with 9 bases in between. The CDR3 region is CASSEKEGNTEAFF. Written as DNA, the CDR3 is TGTGCCAGCAGTGAAAAGGAGGGAAACACTGAAGCTTTCTTT.

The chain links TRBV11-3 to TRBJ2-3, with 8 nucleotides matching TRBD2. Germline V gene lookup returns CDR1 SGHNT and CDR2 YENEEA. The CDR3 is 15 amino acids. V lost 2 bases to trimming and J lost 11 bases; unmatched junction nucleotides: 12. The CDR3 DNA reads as TGTGCCAGCAGCTTATCTTCGGGGGGGCATCAGAAGCAGTATTTT. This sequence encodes CASSLSSGGHQKQYF.

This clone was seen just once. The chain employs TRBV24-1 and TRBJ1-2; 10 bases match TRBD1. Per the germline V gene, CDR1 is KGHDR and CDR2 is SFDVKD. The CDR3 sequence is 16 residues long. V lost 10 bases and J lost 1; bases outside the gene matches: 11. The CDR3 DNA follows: TGTGCCACAAACGGGACAGGGGCAGGAAATAACTATGGCTACACCTTC. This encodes CATNGTGAGNNYGYTF.

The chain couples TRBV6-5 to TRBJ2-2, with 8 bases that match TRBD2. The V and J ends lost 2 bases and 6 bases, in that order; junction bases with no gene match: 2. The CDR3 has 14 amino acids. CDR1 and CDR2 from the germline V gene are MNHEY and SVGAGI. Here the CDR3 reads CASSYPGGAGELFF. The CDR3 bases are TGTGCCAGCAGTTACCCCGGGGGGGCCGGGGAGCTGTTTTTT.

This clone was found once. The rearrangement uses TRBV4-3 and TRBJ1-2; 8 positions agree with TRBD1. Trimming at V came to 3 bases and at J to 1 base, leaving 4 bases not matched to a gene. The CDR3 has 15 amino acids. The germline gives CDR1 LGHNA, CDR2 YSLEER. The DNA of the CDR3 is TGCGCCAGCAGCCACGACAGGGGAGGTAACTATGGCTACACCTTC. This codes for CASSHDRGGNYGYTF.

The CDR3 region has the DNA TGCGCCAGCGCCTTAGACAGGGTGAACACTGAAGCTTTCTTT. It encodes CASALDRVNTEAFF. The rearrangement joins TRBV5-1 to TRBJ1-1; 7 nucleotides agree with TRBD1. Per germline, CDR1 SGHRS and CDR2 YFSETQ. This CDR3 comprises 14 residues. V lost 7 bases and J lost 0; bases outside the gene matches: 6.

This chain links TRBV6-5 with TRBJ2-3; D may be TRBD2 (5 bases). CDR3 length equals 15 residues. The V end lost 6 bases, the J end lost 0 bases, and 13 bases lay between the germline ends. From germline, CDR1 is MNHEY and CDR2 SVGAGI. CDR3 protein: CASRLAGVSTDTQYF. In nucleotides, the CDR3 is TGTGCCAGCAGGCTTGCCGGGGTTAGCACAGATACGCAGTATTTT.

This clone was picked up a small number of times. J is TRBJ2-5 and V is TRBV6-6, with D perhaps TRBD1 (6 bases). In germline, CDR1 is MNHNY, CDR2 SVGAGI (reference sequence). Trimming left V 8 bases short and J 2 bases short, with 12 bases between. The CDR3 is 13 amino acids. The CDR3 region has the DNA TGTGCCAGCTCATACAGGGTACAAGAGACCCAGTACTTC. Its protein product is CASSYRVQETQYF.

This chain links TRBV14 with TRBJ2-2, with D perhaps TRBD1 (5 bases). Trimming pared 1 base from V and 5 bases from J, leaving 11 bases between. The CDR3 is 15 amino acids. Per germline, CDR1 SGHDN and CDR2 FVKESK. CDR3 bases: TGTGCCAGCAGCCAAGCCCAGGGTCGTACCGGGGAGCTGTTTTTT. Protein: CASSQAQGRTGELFF.

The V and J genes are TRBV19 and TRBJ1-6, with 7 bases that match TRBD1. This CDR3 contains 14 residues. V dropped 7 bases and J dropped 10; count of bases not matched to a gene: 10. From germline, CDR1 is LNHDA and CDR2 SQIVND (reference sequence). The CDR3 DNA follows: TGTGCCAGTAAGGAACAGGGGATCGGCTCACCCCTCCACTTT. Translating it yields CASKEQGIGSPLHF.

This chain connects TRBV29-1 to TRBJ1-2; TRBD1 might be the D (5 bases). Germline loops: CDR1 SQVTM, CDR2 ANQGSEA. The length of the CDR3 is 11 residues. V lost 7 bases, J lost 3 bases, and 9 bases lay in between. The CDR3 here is CSGLGDYGYTF. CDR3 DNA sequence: TGCAGCGGGCTAGGGGACTATGGCTACACCTTC. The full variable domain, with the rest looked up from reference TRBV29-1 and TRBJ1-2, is SAVISQKPSRDICQRGTSLTIQCQVDSQVTMMFWYRQQPGQSLTLIATANQGSEATYESGFVIDKFPISRPNLTFSTLTVSNMSPEDSSIYLCSGLGDYGYTFGSGTRLTVV.